The rows below give T cell receptor beta chains drawn from one sample of a study of T cell repertoires in cytomegalovirus infection. TCRdb reanalysed the reads using MiXCR and keeps one entry per CDR3 protein. The data show around 70,000 distinct CDR3 sequences, about 4.2% seen once. Sequencing was carried out using PBMCs. These TCRs come from a human donor in good health (CMV status not recorded). Some clones in this sample may be carry-over from other donors' samples. CDR3s leave out the opening cysteine and the closing phenylalanine or tryptophan. A clone size is listed for some rows: how often the clone was seen (once, few, many), or a class if it is expanded.

J | size | V | CDR3
TRBJ2-7 | NA | TRBV28 | ASLSGSSYEQY
TRBJ2-1 | many | TRBV5-4 | ASSFSRSSSYNEQF
TRBJ1-1 | few | TRBV5-6 | ASSQRLGREAF
TRBJ2-3 | many | TRBV28 | ASRGLAPDTQY
TRBJ2-1 | many | TRBV7-6 | ASSSGVAGGFDEQF
TRBJ2-2 | many | TRBV18 | ASARTSGATNRNTGELF
TRBJ1-1 | many | TRBV6-6 | ASSYSQNTEAF
TRBJ1-6 | many | TRBV5-4 | ASSLVPGESPLH
TRBJ1-6 | many | TRBV27 | ASRDRRFNSPLH
TRBJ2-7 | few | TRBV10-3 | AISERDKGEQY
TRBJ2-2 | many | TRBV7-6 | ASSLSPLRSTGELF